The clone carrying this T cell receptor (beta chain) was seen a few times. This record comes from a study of blood T cell repertoires in COVID-19. Study in general: PBMCs, B-cell-depleted T cells, or T cells provided the cDNA or gDNA that made up the material.

Germline V gene data show CDR1 as SNHLY and CDR2 as FYNNEI. Trimming stripped 2 bases from V and 7 bases from J, with 17 bases between. The CDR3 contains 16 residues. Using immunoSEQ multiplex PCR, the repertoire was profiled, and TCRdb retains in-frame clones only, with some absent. The table includes 5,500 to 7,500 clones, roughly 87% detected once. The sample was peripheral blood. The receptor comes from a human donor in a cohort sampled during active COVID-19. The rearrangement uses TRBV2 and TRBJ1-4, with a weak D call TRBD1 (5 bases). In DNA form, the CDR3 reads TGTGCCAGCAGTGAATCGGGGGATAAGCAGGGTGAAAAACTGTTTTTT. Its protein product is CASSESGDKQGEKLFF.